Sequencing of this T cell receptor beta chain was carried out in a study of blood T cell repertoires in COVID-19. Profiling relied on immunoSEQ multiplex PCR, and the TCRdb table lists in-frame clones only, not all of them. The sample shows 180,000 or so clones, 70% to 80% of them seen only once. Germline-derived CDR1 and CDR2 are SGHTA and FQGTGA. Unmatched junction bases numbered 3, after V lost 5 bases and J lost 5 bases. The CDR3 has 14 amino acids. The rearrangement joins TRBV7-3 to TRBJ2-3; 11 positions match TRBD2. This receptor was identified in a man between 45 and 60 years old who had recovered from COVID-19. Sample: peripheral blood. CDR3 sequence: CASSLGLAGDTQYF. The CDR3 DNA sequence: TGTGCCAGCAGCCTCGGACTAGCGGGAGATACGCAGTATTTT.